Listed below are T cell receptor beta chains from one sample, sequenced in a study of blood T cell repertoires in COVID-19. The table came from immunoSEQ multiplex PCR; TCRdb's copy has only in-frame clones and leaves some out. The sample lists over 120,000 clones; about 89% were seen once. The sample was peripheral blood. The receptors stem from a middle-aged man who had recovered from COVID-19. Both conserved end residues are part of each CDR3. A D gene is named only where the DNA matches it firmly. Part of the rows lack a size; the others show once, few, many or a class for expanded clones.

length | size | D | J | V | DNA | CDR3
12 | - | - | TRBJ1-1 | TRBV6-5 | TGTGCCACAACACGGGGAGGCACTGAAGCTTTCTTT | CATTRGGTEAFF
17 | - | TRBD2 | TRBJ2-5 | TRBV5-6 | TGTGCCAGCAGTTATCCGGGACTAGCGGGGGAGAGAGAGACCCAGTACTTC | CASSYPGLAGERETQYF
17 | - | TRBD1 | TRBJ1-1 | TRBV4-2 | TGTGCCAGCAGCCAGGGCGATGACAGGGCTCGGTTCACTGAAGCTTTCTTT | CASSQGDDRARFTEAFF
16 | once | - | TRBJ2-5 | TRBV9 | TGTGCCAGCAGCGTAGGTTCAGGGGCGAGCCAAGAGACCCAGTACTTC | CASSVGSGASQETQYF
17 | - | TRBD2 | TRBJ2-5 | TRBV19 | TGTGCCAGTACCGTAGGGAGACTAGCGGGGGGGAAAGAGACCCAGTACTTC | CASTVGRLAGGKETQYF
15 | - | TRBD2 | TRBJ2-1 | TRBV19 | TGTGCCAGTAGTATAGCTAGCGGGGGGGCCCTTGAGCAGTTCTTC | CASSIASGGALEQFF
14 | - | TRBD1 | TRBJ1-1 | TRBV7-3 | TGTGCCAGCAGCTCGGGACAGTTGAACACTGAAGCTTTCTTT | CASSSGQLNTEAFF
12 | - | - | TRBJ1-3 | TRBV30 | TGTGCCTGGAGTGTAGCGGGAAACACCATATATTTT | CAWSVAGNTIYF
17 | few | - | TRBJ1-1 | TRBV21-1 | TGTGCCAGCAGCAAAGCATTCCAGGACAGCCAAAACACTGAAGCTTTCTTT | CASSKAFQDSQNTEAFF
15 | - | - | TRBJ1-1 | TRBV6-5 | TGTGCCAGCAGTTACTCGAACAGGGTGAACACTGAAGCTTTCTTT | CASSYSNRVNTEAFF
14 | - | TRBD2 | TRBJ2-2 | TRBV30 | TGTGCCTGGAGGGGTAATAGCGGGACCGGGGAGCTGTTTTTT | CAWRGNSGTGELFF
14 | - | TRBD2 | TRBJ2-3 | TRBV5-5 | TGTGCCAGCAGCTCGGGGGGGCGGACAGATACGCAGTATTTT | CASSSGGRTDTQYF
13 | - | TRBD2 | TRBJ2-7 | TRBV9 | TGTGCCAGCAGCTTCAGCGGGGGCTACGAGCAGTACTTC | CASSFSGGYEQYF
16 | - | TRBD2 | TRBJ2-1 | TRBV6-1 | TGTGCCAGCAGTGAGGGGACTAGGCCCTCCTACAATGAGCAGTTCTTC | CASSEGTRPSYNEQFF
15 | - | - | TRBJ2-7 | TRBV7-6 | TGTGCCAGCAGCTTAGAATGGGGGGACTCCTACGAGCAGTACTTC | CASSLEWGDSYEQYF
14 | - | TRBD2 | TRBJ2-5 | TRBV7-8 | TGTGCCAGCAGCCCGGGACTAGCGGTGGGGGGTCGGTACTTC | CASSPGLAVGGRYF
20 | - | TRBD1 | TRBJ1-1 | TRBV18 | TGTGCCAGCTCACCACAAAGCTTAGGACAGGGGGCAGAGTGGAACACTGAAGCTTTCTTT | CASSPQSLGQGAEWNTEAFF
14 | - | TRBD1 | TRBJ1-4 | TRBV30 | TGTGCCTGGAGTGGAAACAGGGGCAGTGAAAAACTGTTTTTT | CAWSGNRGSEKLFF
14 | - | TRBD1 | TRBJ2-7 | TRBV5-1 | TGCGCCAGCAGCTTACAGGGGGCCACCTACGAGCAGTACTTC | CASSLQGATYEQYF
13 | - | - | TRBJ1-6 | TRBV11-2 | TGTGCCAGCAGCCGGGACTTGGATTCACCCCTCCACTTT | CASSRDLDSPLHF
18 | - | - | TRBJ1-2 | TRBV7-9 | TGTGCCAGCAGCTTAGATGTCAGGGATCCCAGAGCTAACTATGGCTACACCTTC | CASSLDVRDPRANYGYTF
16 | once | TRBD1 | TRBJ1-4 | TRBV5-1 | TGCGCCAGCAGCTTGACTCCGGGACAGGGGGGCGAAAAACTGTTTTTT | CASSLTPGQGGEKLFF
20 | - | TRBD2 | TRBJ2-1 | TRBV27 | TGTGCCAGCAGTTTATACGGGCCCCGACTAGCGGGGGGGCCCCACAATGAGCAGTTCTTC | CASSLYGPRLAGGPHNEQFF
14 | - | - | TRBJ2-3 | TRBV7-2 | TGTGCCAGCAGGTGGAGCAGAAGCACAGATACGCAGTATTTT | CASRWSRSTDTQYF
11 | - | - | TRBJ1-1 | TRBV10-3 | TGTGCCACCATGTGGGGGGCTGAAGCTTTCTTT | CATMWGAEAFF
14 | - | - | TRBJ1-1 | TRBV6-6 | TGTGCCAGCAGTTCATGGGGGGGGAACACTGAAGCTTTCTTT | CASSSWGGNTEAFF
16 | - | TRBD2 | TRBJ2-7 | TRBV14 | TGTGCCAGCAGCTCGCGGGGGGGCGGGCAGGACTACGAGCAGTACTTC | CASSSRGGGQDYEQYF
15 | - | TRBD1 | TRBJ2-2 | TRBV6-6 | TGTGCCAGCAGTTACTCGGACAGGTCAACCGGGGAGCTGTTTTTT | CASSYSDRSTGELFF
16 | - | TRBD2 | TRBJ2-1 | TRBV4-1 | TGCGCCAGCAGCCAGGGGACTAGCGGGGGGGACAATGAGCAGTTCTTC | CASSQGTSGGDNEQFF
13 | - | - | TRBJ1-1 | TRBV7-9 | TGTGCCAGCAGCTTCCAGGGTTTAACTGAAGCTTTCTTT | CASSFQGLTEAFF
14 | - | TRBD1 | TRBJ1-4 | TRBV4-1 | TGCGCCAGCAGCCGACAGGGATCTAATGAAAAACTGTTTTTT | CASSRQGSNEKLFF
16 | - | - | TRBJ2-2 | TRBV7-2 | TGTGCCAGCAGCTTTCCCGGGGGTTCGAACACCGGGGAGCTGTTTTTT | CASSFPGGSNTGELFF
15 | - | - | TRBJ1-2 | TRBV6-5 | TGTGCCAGCAGTTATCCGGGCGCAGGGCCCTATGGCTACACCTTC | CASSYPGAGPYGYTF
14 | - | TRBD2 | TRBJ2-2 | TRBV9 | TGTGCCAGCGCTAGCGGGGGGGCTGTCGGGGAGCTGTTTTTT | CASASGGAVGELFF
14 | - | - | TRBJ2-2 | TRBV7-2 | TGTGCCAGCAGCCCAAATACAAACACCGGGGAGCTGTTTTTT | CASSPNTNTGELFF
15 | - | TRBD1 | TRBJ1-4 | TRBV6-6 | TGTGCCAGCAGTTACTCGACAGGGCTAAGCGAAAAACTGTTTTTT | CASSYSTGLSEKLFF
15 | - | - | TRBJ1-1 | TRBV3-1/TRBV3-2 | TGTGCCAGCAGCCAGGGAAGCAGGGCGAACACTGAAGCTTTCTTT | CASSQGSRANTEAFF
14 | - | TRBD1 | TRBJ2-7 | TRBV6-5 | TGTGCCAGCAGACAAACCAGGGGGCTTTACGAGCAGTACTTC | CASRQTRGLYEQYF
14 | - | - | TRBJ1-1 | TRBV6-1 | TGTGCCAGCAGTGAGCATGTAGAAGGGGCTGAAGCTTTCTTT | CASSEHVEGAEAFF
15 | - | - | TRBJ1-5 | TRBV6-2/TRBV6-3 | TGTGCCAGCAGTGACCACCGGACGGGAAATCAGCCCCAGCATTTT | CASSDHRTGNQPQHF
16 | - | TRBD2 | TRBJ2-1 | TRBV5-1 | TGCGCCAGCAGCTTACGAGCGGGGGGATACTACAATGAGCAGTTCTTC | CASSLRAGGYYNEQFF
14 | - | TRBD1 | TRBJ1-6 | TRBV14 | TGTGCCAGCAGCCCCCGGACAGGGCGTTCACCCCTCCACTTT | CASSPRTGRSPLHF
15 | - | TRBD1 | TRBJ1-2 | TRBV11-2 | TGTGCCAGCAGCTCCGAACAGGGGGCGGACTATGGCTACACCTTC | CASSSEQGADYGYTF
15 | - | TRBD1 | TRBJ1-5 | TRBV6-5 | TGTGCCAGCACCCGGACAGGGAGGGACATTCAGCCCCAGCATTTT | CASTRTGRDIQPQHF
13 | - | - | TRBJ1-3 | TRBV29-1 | TGCAGCGTTGTACTGAACCTTGGAAACACCATATATTTT | CSVVLNLGNTIYF
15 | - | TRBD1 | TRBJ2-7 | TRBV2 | TGTGCCAGCAGCGGGGGACAGGGGAATCCCTACGAGCAGTACTTC | CASSGGQGNPYEQYF
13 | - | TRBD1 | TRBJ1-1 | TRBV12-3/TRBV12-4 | TGTGCCAGCAGTTCCTACGACAGGGAGGACGCTTTCTTT | CASSSYDREDAFF
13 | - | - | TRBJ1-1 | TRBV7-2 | TGTGCCAGCAGCTCTAACAGGAACACTGAAGCTTTCTTT | CASSSNRNTEAFF
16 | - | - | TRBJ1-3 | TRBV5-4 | TGTGCCAGCAGCCCGGCCCCGGGGAGCTCTGGAAACACCATATATTTT | CASSPAPGSSGNTIYF
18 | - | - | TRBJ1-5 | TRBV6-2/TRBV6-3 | TGTGCCAGCAGTTTCCGTAATCGACAGGCAATTAGCAATCAGCCCCAGCATTTT | CASSFRNRQAISNQPQHF
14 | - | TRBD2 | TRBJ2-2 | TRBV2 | TGTGCCAGCAGTGCGGGGGGGCCACGTGGGGAGCTGTTTTTT | CASSAGGPRGELFF